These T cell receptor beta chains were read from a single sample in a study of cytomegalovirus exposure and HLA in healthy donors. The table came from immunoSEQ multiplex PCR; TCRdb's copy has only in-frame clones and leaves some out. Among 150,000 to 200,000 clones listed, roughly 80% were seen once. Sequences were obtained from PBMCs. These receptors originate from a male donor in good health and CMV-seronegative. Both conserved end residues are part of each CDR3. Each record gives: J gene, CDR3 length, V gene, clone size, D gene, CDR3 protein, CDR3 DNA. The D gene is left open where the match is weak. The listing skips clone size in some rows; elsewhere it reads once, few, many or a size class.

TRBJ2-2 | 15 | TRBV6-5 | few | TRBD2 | CASSSLAGESGELFF | TGTGCCAGCAGTTCTCTAGCGGGAGAGTCCGGGGAGCTGTTTTTT
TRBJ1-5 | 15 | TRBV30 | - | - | CAWSVGVQSNQPQHF | TGTGCCTGGAGTGTAGGGGTTCAAAGCAATCAGCCCCAGCATTTT
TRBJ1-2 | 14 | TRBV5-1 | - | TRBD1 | CASSLNRDRHGYTF | TGCGCCAGCAGCTTGAATCGGGACAGGCATGGCTACACCTTC
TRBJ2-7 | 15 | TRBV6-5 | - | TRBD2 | CASSPGLAGGYEQYF | TGTGCCAGCAGTCCCGGACTAGCGGGGGGGTACGAGCAGTACTTC
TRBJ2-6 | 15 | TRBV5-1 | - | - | CASILDTSGANVLTF | TGCGCCAGCATCCTTGACACCTCTGGGGCCAACGTCCTGACTTTC
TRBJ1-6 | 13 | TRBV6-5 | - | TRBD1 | CASSSTGDSPLHF | TGTGCCAGCAGTTCTACAGGGGACTCACCCCTCCACTTT
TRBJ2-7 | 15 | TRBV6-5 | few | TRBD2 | CASRSGTSVSYEQYF | TGTGCCAGCAGATCCGGGACTAGCGTCTCCTACGAGCAGTACTTC
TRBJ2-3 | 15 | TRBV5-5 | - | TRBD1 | CASSSGTGVLNTQYF | TGTGCCAGCAGCTCCGGGACAGGGGTGCTAAATACGCAGTATTTT
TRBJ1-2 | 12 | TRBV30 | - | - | CAWKSGNYGYTF | TGTGCCTGGAAGTCGGGAAACTATGGCTACACCTTC
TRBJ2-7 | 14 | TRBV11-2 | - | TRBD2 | CASRGLAGGYEQYF | TGTGCCAGCAGAGGGTTAGCGGGAGGGTACGAGCAGTACTTC
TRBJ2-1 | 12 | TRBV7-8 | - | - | CASSDSNNEQFF | TGTGCCAGCAGCGACAGTAACAATGAGCAGTTCTTC
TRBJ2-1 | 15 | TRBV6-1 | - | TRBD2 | CASRLAAISYNEQFF | TGTGCCAGCCGTCTAGCGGCGATATCCTACAATGAGCAGTTCTTC
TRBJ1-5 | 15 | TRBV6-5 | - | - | CASSYYSGTGQPQHF | TGTGCCAGCAGTTACTACTCTGGAACGGGTCAGCCCCAGCATTTT
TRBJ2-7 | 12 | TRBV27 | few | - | CASSHGVGEQYF | TGTGCCAGCAGTCACGGGGTTGGCGAGCAGTACTTC
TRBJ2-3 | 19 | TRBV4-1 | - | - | CASSQVFSVRRGRTDTQYF | TGCGCCAGCAGCCAAGTTTTTTCGGTTCGACGTGGGAGAACAGATACGCAGTATTTT
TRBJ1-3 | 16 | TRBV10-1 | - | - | CASSESGTTRKNTIYF | TGCGCCAGCAGTGAGTCCGGGACAACTAGAAAGAACACCATATATTTT
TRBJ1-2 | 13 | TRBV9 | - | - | CASSVEGISHSTF | TGTGCCAGCAGCGTAGAAGGTATCTCGCACAGCACCTTC
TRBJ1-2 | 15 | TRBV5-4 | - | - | CASSLGATGRFGYTF | TGTGCCAGCAGCTTGGGGGCCACCGGCCGCTTTGGCTACACCTTC
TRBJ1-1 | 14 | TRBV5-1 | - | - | CASSFKGADTEAFF | TGCGCCAGCAGCTTTAAAGGGGCGGACACTGAAGCTTTCTTT
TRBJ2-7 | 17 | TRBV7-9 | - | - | CASSLAPGGLISEEQYF | TGTGCCAGCAGCTTAGCGCCGGGGGGCCTTATTAGTGAGGAGCAGTACTTC
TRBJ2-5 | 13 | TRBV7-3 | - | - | CASSSGQQETQYF | TGTGCCAGCAGCTCCGGACAGCAAGAGACCCAGTACTTC
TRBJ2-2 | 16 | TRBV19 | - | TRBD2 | CASSIGGGAYTGELFF | TGTGCCAGTAGTATAGGCGGGGGGGCTTACACCGGGGAGCTGTTTTTT
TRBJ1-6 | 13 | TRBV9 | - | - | CASSVALYSPLHF | TGTGCCAGCAGCGTAGCACTCTATTCACCCCTCCACTTT
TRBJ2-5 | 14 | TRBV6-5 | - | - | CASSLRSSWETQYF | TGTGCCAGCAGTCTACGGAGTAGTTGGGAGACCCAGTACTTC
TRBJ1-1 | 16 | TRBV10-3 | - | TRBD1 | CAISDRGRGRRTEAFF | TGTGCCATCAGTGATAGGGGTAGGGGGCGAAGAACTGAAGCTTTCTTT
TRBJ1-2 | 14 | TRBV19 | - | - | CASRARPKGDGYTF | TGTGCCAGTAGAGCCCGCCCTAAGGGAGATGGCTACACCTTC
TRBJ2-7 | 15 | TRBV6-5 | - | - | CASKVGGPYTYEQYF | TGTGCCAGCAAAGTGGGGGGTCCCTATACCTACGAGCAGTACTTC
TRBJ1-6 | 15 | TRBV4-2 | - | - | CASSQVRSPNSPLHF | TGTGCCAGCAGCCAAGTACGAAGCCCTAATTCACCCCTCCACTTT
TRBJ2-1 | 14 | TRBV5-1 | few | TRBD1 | CASSGQGGLGEQFF | TGCGCCAGCAGTGGACAGGGCGGGCTCGGTGAGCAGTTCTTC
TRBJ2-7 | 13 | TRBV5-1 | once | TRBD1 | CASSGTGGYEQYF | TGCGCCAGCAGCGGGACAGGTGGCTACGAGCAGTACTTC
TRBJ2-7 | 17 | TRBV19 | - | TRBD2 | CASRPGLADSKTYEQYF | TGTGCCAGTCGCCCGGGACTAGCGGACTCAAAAACCTACGAGCAGTACTTC
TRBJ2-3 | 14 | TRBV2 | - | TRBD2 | CASNVAGFTDTQYF | TGTGCCAGCAATGTAGCGGGCTTTACAGATACGCAGTATTTT
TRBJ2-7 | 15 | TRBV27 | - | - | CASSLLMDYSYEQYF | TGTGCCAGCAGTTTACTTATGGACTACTCCTACGAGCAGTACTTC
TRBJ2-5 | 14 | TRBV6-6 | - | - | CASRPTGQKETQYF | TGTGCCAGCAGACCCACGGGACAAAAAGAGACCCAGTACTTC
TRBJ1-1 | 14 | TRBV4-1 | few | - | CASSQGSGNTEAFF | TGCGCCAGCAGCCAAGGGTCAGGGAACACTGAAGCTTTCTTT
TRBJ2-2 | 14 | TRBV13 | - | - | CASSLFRGLGELFF | TGTGCCAGCAGCTTATTCCGGGGGTTGGGGGAGCTGTTTTTT